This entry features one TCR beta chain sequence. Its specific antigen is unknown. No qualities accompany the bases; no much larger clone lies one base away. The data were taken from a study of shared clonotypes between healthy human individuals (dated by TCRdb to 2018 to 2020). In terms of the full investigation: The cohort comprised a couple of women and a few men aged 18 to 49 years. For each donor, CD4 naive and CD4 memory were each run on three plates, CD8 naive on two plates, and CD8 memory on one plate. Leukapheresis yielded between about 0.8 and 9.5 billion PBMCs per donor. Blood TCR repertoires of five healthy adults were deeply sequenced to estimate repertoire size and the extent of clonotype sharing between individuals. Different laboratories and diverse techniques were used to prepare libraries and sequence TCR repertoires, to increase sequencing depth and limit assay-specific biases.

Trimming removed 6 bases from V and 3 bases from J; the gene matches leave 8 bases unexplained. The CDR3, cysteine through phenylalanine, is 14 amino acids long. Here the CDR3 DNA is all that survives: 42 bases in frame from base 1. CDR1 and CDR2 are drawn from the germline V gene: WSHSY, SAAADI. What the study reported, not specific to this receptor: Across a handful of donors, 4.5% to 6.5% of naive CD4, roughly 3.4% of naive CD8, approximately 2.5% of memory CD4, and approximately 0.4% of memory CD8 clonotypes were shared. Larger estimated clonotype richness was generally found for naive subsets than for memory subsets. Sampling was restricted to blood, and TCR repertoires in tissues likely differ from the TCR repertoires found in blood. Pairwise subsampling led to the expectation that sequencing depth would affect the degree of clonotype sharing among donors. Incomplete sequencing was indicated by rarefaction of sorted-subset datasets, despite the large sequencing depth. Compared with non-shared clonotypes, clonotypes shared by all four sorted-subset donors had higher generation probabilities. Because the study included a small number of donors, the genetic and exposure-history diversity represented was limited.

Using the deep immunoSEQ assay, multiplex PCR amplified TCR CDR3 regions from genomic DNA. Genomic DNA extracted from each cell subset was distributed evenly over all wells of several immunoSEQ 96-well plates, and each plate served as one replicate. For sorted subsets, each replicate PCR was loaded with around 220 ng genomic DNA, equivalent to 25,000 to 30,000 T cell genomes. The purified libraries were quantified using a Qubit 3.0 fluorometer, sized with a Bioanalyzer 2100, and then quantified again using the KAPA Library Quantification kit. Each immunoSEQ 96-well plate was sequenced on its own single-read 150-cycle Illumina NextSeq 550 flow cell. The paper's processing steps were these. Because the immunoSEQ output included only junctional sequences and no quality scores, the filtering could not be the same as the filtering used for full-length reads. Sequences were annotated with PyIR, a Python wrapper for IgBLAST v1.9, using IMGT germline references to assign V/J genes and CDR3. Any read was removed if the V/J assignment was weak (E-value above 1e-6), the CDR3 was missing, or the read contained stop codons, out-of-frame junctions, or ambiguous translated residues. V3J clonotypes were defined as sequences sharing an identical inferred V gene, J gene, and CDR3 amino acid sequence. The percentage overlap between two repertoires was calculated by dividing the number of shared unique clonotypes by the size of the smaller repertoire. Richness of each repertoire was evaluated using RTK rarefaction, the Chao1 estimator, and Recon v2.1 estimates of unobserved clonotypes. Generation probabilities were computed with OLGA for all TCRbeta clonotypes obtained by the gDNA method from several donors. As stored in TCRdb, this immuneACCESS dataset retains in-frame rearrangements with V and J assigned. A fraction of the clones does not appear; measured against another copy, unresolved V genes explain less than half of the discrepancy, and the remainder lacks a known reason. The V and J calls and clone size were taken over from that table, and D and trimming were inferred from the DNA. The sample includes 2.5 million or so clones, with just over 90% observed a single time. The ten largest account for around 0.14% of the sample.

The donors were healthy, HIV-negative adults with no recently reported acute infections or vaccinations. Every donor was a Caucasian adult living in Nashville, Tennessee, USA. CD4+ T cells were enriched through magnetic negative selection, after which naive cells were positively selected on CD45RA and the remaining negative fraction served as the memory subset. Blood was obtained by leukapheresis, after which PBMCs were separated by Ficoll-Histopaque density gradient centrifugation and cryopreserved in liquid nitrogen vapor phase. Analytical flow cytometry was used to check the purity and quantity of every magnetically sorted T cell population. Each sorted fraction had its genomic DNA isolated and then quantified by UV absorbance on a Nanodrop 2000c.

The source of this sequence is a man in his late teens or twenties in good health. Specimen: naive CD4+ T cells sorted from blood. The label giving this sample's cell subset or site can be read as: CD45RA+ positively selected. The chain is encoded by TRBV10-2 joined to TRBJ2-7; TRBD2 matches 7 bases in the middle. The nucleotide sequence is TGCGCCAGCAGCGGGGCGGGAGACTTCTACGAGCAGTACTTC. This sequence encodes CASSGAGDFYEQYF.